These 26 T cell receptor beta chains share one sample of origin, sequenced in a study of shared clonotypes between healthy human individuals (dated by TCRdb to between 2020 and 2021). CD8 naive samples were obtained by positive selection for CCR7 among CD45RO-negative cells, yielding a CD45RA+CCR7+ population from which TemRA cells were excluded. The receptor library was made with the immunoSEQ multiplex PCR assay. In its TCRdb copy, this immuneACCESS table keeps in-frame sequences only and misses some clones. Where compared with another copy, unresolved V genes explain less than half of these, and the others have no known cause. The sample table lists about 2 million clones, roughly 95% of them with a count of one. The ten largest clones take up 1.2% of the sample. The specimen was naive CD8+ T cells sorted from blood. Reading the label with the study, this specimen's cell subset or site is: CD45RA+CCR7+. These receptors came from a man between 18 and 29 years old in good health.

The chain employs TRBV19 and TRBJ1-1, with TRBD1 matching over 7 bases. Trimming at V came to 3 bases and at J to 6 bases, leaving 10 bases not matched to a gene. The CDR3 length is 15 residues. Germline CDR1 LNHDA, CDR2 SQIVND (reference sequence). CDR3 sequence reads: CASSINTGGGPEAFF. In DNA form, the CDR3 reads TGTGCCAGTAGTATTAACACTGGAGGGGGCCCTGAAGCTTTCTTT. Full variable domain (rest looked up from reference TRBV19 and TRBJ1-1): DGGITQSPKYLFRKEGQNVTLSCEQNLNHDAMYWYRQDPGQGLRLIYYSQIVNDFQKGDIAEGYSVSREKKESFPLTVTSAQKNPTAFYLCASSINTGGGPEAFFGQGTRLTVV.

The J gene is TRBJ1-2, the V gene TRBV18, with D unresolved. V lost 2 bases and J lost 4, with 11 bases in between. The germline gives CDR1 KGHSH, CDR2 LQKENI. This CDR3 region has 14 residues. CDR3 residues: CASSPEAGFYGYTF. CDR3 DNA: TGTGCCAGCTCACCAGAGGCCGGTTTCTATGGCTACACCTTC.

This clone was picked up one time. The J gene is TRBJ1-2, the V gene TRBV7-9, with 10 bases lining up with TRBD1. With 5 bases clipped from V and 8 bases from J, the junction kept 14 bases outside the gene matches. Germline-derived CDR1 and CDR2 are SEHNR and FQNEAQ (reference sequence). CDR3 length: 16 residues. CDR3 DNA sequence: TGTGCCAGCAGCCCACCCCCGGGACAGGGGTCGGTCGGCTACACCTTC. Amino acids: CASSPPPGQGSVGYTF.

The CDR3 here is CASSPGWGYREMNTEAFF. The DNA for the CDR3 is TGCGCCAGCAGCCCGGGGTGGGGGTACCGGGAAATGAACACTGAAGCTTTCTTT. The rearrangement joins TRBV5-1 to TRBJ1-1; TRBD1 might be the D (5 bases). The CDR3 has 18 residues. Germline CDR1 SGHRS, CDR2 YFSETQ. V dropped 4 bases and J dropped 0 bases, with 22 bases sitting between them.

The chain is built from TRBV6-1 and TRBJ1-5; D unclear. The CDR3 is 15 amino acids. V was clipped by 0 bases and J by 3 bases, with 9 bases between them. The germline gives CDR1 MNHNS, CDR2 SASEGT. CDR3 sequence reads: CASSEATWSNQPQHF. CDR3 DNA: TGTGCCAGCAGTGAAGCTACGTGGTCCAATCAGCCCCAGCATTTT.

The genes are TRBV27 and TRBJ2-7; D gene ambiguous. There are 13 residues in the CDR3. Germline CDR1 and CDR2: MNHEY and SMNVEV (reference sequence). Trimming pared 6 bases from V and 2 bases from J, leaving 11 bases between. Here the CDR3 reads CASRMTGAYEQYF. CDR3 DNA sequence: TGTGCCAGCAGAATGACCGGCGCCTACGAGCAGTACTTC.

The CDR3 DNA follows: TGTGCCACCAGCAGAAGCGGGCTGGCCTACAATGAGCAGTTCTTC. This translates into CATSRSGLAYNEQFF. V is TRBV15 and J is TRBJ2-1, with a weak D call TRBD2 (6 bases). The germline V and J ends were trimmed by 2 bases and 2 bases, with 10 bases remaining between them. The CDR3 extends over 15 amino acids. Looked up from germline, CDR1 is LNHNV and CDR2 is YYDKDF (reference sequence).

The chain carries TRBV4-3 and TRBJ1-4; D is unresolved. Germline V gives CDR1 LGHNA, CDR2 YSLEER. Trimming removed 3 bases at V and 8 bases at J, with 13 bases between. The CDR3 length is 14 residues. This CDR3 reads CASSHSRSSEKLFF. CDR3 nucleotide sequence: TGCGCCAGCAGCCATTCCCGTTCGTCGGAAAAACTGTTTTTT.

The chain links TRBV5-4 to TRBJ1-2; the D gene is possibly TRBD1 (6 bases). Germline lookup yields CDR1 SGHNT and CDR2 YYREEE (reference sequence). V was trimmed by 4 bases and J by 6 bases, leaving 13 bases between them. The CDR3 is made up of 13 amino acids. The CDR3 here is CASSPDSLNGYTF. The CDR3 nucleotides are TGTGCCAGCAGCCCGGACAGCCTTAATGGCTACACCTTC.

This chain connects TRBV2 to TRBJ1-2; D is unresolved. The V and J ends lost 4 bases and 8 bases respectively, with 11 bases between them. The CDR3 is made up of 12 amino acids. From germline, CDR1 is SNHLY and CDR2 FYNNEI. The CDR3 protein is CASSGPVVGYTF. The CDR3 DNA reads as TGTGCCAGCAGTGGCCCCGTTGTAGGCTACACCTTC.

The V gene is TRBV14, the J gene TRBJ2-7; 7 bases line up with TRBD2. The CDR3 runs to 13 residues. With 4 bases clipped from V and 2 bases from J, the junction kept 2 bases outside the gene matches. Germline assignment: CDR1 SGHDN and CDR2 FVKESK. The CDR3 is CASSPGGAYEQYF. CDR3 nucleotide sequence: TGTGCCAGCAGCCCTGGGGGGGCCTACGAGCAGTACTTC.

This chain connects TRBV7-2 to TRBJ2-7; D ambiguous. This CDR3 is 11 amino acids long. Germline lookup yields CDR1 SGHTA and CDR2 FQGNSA. Trimming cost V 5 bases and J 10 bases, with 12 bases left between them. CDR3 DNA sequence: TGTGCCAGCAGCCCCTTCGGAAGACAGTACTTC. Protein product: CASSPFGRQYF. Supplemented by reference TRBV7-2 and TRBJ2-7, the full variable domain reads GAGVSQSPSNKVTEKGKDVELRCDPISGHTALYWYRQSLGQGLEFLIYFQGNSAPDKSGLPSDRFSAERTGGSVSTLTIQRTQQEDSAVYLCASSPFGRQYFGPGTRLTVT.

The CDR3 coding sequence is TGCGCCAGCAGCCAAGATGGGGGGTTGGACTATGGCTACACCTTC. Translated: CASSQDGGLDYGYTF. The V and J genes are TRBV4-3 and TRBJ1-2; a possible D gene is TRBD1 (5 bases). Germline-derived CDR1 and CDR2 are LGHNA and YSLEER. Trimming left V 0 bases short and J 3 bases short, with 11 bases between. The CDR3 extends over 15 amino acids.

The chain is built from TRBV5-1 and TRBJ2-1, with 12 positions matching TRBD2. This CDR3 comprises 17 residues. The V and J ends lost 4 bases and 1 base, in that order; junction bases with no gene match: 6. Germline V lookup: CDR1 SGHRS, CDR2 YFSETQ. CDR3 nucleotides: TGCGCCAGCAGCCCAGGACTAGCGGGGCGATCCTACAATGAGCAGTTCTTC. This translates into CASSPGLAGRSYNEQFF.

The chain carries TRBV19 and TRBJ2-3; weak D call: TRBD2 (6 bases). The CDR3 is made up of 15 amino acids. V was cut by 5 bases and J by 3 bases, with 15 bases left in between. Germline lookup yields CDR1 LNHDA and CDR2 SQIVND (reference sequence). The CDR3 nucleotides read TGTGCCAGTAGTTCGGGGACTTGGGAGACAGATACGCAGTATTTT. Its protein is CASSSGTWETDTQYF.

The chain recombines TRBV9 with TRBJ2-1, with 10 bases fitting TRBD2. The CDR3 is 17 residues long. J lost 7 bases, V lost 0 bases, and 10 bases had no gene match. Looked up from germline, CDR1 is SGDLS and CDR2 is YYNGEE. The CDR3 is CASSVVGIAGGRNEQFF. DNA for the CDR3: TGTGCCAGCAGCGTAGTGGGGATAGCGGGAGGCAGGAATGAGCAGTTCTTC.

This clone has only one observation. The rearrangement uses TRBV29-1 and TRBJ2-4; D ambiguous. Germline lookup yields CDR1 SQVTM and CDR2 ANQGSEA. This CDR3 has 14 amino acids. Trimming removed 4 bases at V and 0 bases at J, with 10 bases between. The CDR3 DNA is TGCAGCGTTGCCCCAAGTGTAGCCAAAAACATTCAGTACTTC. As protein: CSVAPSVAKNIQYF.

The rearrangement joins TRBV9 to TRBJ2-5; D could derive from TRBD1 or TRBD2 (6 bases each). The CDR3 has 15 amino acids. From germline, CDR1 is SGDLS and CDR2 YYNGEE. Trimming cost V 3 bases and J 2 bases, with 14 bases left between them. CDR3 coding DNA: TGTGCCAGCAGCGGCCAAAGGGGGGCTCAAGAGACCCAGTACTTC. It codes for CASSGQRGAQETQYF.

The rearrangement joins TRBV2 to TRBJ2-1; tentative D call: TRBD1 (6 bases). Looked up from germline, CDR1 is SNHLY and CDR2 is FYNNEI. The CDR3 is 12 amino acids. Trimming shortened V by 7 bases and J by 5 bases, and 9 bases separated the two germline ends. CDR3 amino acids: CASTGGHNEQFF. The DNA for the CDR3 is TGTGCCAGCACTGGGGGCCACAATGAGCAGTTCTTC.

J is TRBJ2-7 and V is TRBV14; 8 bases match TRBD1. CDR1 and CDR2 (germline): SGHDN, FVKESK. There are 15 residues in the CDR3. J was trimmed by 1 base and V by 1 base; bases with no gene match: 3. CDR3 bases: TGTGCCAGCAGCCAAGGGACAGGGAAGTCCTACGAGCAGTACTTC. The encoded protein is CASSQGTGKSYEQYF.

The chain is built from TRBV30 and TRBJ2-3, with TRBD2 identical over 9 bases. Germline lookup yields CDR1 GTSNPN and CDR2 SVGIG (reference sequence). This CDR3 has 20 amino acids. V was pared by 0 bases and J by 0 bases, with 16 bases of the junction left unmatched. The CDR3 here is CAWSVNEGRGGLLSTDTQYF. The CDR3 DNA follows: TGTGCCTGGAGTGTAAATGAAGGGCGGGGGGGTTTACTTAGCACAGATACGCAGTATTTT.

The rearrangement links TRBV10-1 to TRBJ2-1; 9 nucleotides match TRBD2. The length of the CDR3 is 15 residues. After removal of 3 bases from V and 2 bases from J, the junction contained 2 bases not matched to a gene. Germline V gives CDR1 WNHNN, CDR2 SYGVQD (reference sequence). CDR3 residues: CASSEQRGAYNEQFF. CDR3 nucleotide sequence: TGCGCCAGCAGTGAACAGCGGGGGGCCTACAATGAGCAGTTCTTC.

This chain joins TRBV9 and TRBJ2-1, with 8 bases fitting TRBD2. From germline, CDR1 is SGDLS and CDR2 YYNGEE. V was clipped by 0 bases and J by 5 bases; unmatched bases: 7. The CDR3 is 16 amino acids. This CDR3 reads CASSVEVLAVNNEQFF. As DNA, the CDR3 is TGTGCCAGCAGCGTAGAAGTACTAGCGGTAAACAATGAGCAGTTCTTC.

The rearrangement uses TRBV18 and TRBJ2-1; D remains unclear. The CDR3 covers 15 residues. Germline-derived CDR1 and CDR2 are KGHSH and LQKENI. V dropped 1 base and J dropped 0 bases, with 7 bases sitting between them. The CDR3 region has the DNA TGTGCCAGCTCACCACGATTGGGCTCCTACAATGAGCAGTTCTTC. It is translated as CASSPRLGSYNEQFF. Complete variable domain (other parts from reference TRBV18 and TRBJ2-1): NAGVMQNPRHLVRRRGQEARLRCSPMKGHSHVYWYRQLPEEGLKFMVYLQKENIIDESGMPKERFSAEFPKEGPSILRIQQVVRGDSAAYFCASSPRLGSYNEQFFGPGTRLTVL.

The chain is built from TRBV5-6 and TRBJ2-1; 13 bases match TRBD2. CDR1 and CDR2 from the germline V gene are SGHDT and YYEEEE. This CDR3 spans 14 amino acids. After removal of 3 bases from V and 9 bases from J, the junction contained 3 bases not matched to a gene. The CDR3 here is CASSWGLAGSEQFF. Written as DNA, the CDR3 is TGTGCCAGCAGCTGGGGACTAGCGGGAAGTGAGCAGTTCTTC.

This clone has just one count. The chain combines TRBV9 with TRBJ2-3; TRBD1 or TRBD2 may be the D gene (5 bases each). In germline, CDR1 is SGDLS, CDR2 YYNGEE. V gave up 4 bases and J gave up 5 bases, with 20 bases separating them. This CDR3 spans 16 amino acids. The CDR3 coding sequence is TGTGCCAGCAGCAACTCCGGGACCCCTCCCGTAGATACGCAGTATTTT. Its protein product is CASSNSGTPPVDTQYF. The entire variable domain, with the rest obtained from reference TRBV9 and TRBJ2-3, is as follows: DSGVTQTPKHLITATGQRVTLRCSPRSGDLSVYWYQQSLDQGLQFLIQYYNGEERAKGNILERFSAQQFPDLHSELNLSSLELGDSALYFCASSNSGTPPVDTQYFGPGTRLTVL.